The entry that follows covers one TCR beta chain sequence. Its specificity is unknown. The trim removed 1 base at V and 0 bases at J, leaving 5 bases unmatched. In germline, CDR1 is MNHNS, CDR2 SASEGT. This CDR3 is built from 19 residues. The data stem from a study of radiotherapy plus CTLA-4 blockade in lung cancer. Study as a whole: Objective responses occurred in about 17% of patients; roughly 31% had disease control.

Findings and limits, study-wide: Early blood T cell clone dynamics reportedly forecast response best, with interferon-beta.

Using immunoSEQ multiplex PCR, the repertoire was profiled, and TCRdb retains in-frame clones only, with some absent. The sample shows 80,000 to 100,000 clones, under 85% of them seen only once. The receptor was isolated from a human donor with non-small cell lung cancer who had a partial response to radiotherapy plus ipilimumab. Some clones in this sample may be carry-over from other donors' samples. V and J are TRBV6-1 and TRBJ2-4, with 14 bases that match TRBD2. The specimen comprised peripheral blood, sampled from a patient treated with radiotherapy plus ipilimumab. The CDR3 region is CASSEGGLAGVIAKNIQYF. Written as DNA, the CDR3 is TGTGCCAGCAGTGAAGGGGGACTAGCGGGGGTTATAGCCAAAAACATTCAGTACTTC.